This T cell receptor beta chain is from a study of T cells in localized non-small cell lung cancer. Data came from immunoSEQ multiplex PCR; TCRdb stores just in-frame clones and leaves some out. In the table there are around 9,200 clones, over 85% of which are singletons. The CDR3 is 13 amino acids. V was pared by 3 bases and J by 9 bases, with 5 bases of the junction left unmatched. CDR1 WSHSY and CDR2 SAAADI come from the germline V gene. The rearrangement uses TRBV10-2 and TRBJ2-7, with 10 bases matching TRBD2. The sample here was peripheral blood, taken before any cancer treatment. This receptor was identified in an older female donor with stage II squamous cell lung carcinoma. CDR3 residues: CASSEGTSASQYF. The DNA of the CDR3 is TGCGCCAGCAGTGAAGGGACTAGCGCCTCGCAGTACTTC.